The TCR beta chain described here comes from a study of regulatory T cells in long-lasting Graves disease. iRepertoire HTBI primers and Arm-PCR of CDR3 regions built TCR beta libraries. In TCRdb, the multiplex PCR reads were re-called with MiXCR into one record per CDR3 protein. The sample consists of about 450,000 distinct CDR3 sequences, roughly 15% of them appearing once. Germline V CDR1 and CDR2: KGHDR, SFDVKD. The CDR3 is made up of 15 amino acids. Described time point: newly diagnosed GD, antithyroid drugs for less than 3 months. The TCR library used RNA extracted from PBMCs. Many counts were recorded for this clonotype. A further study also used this sample, focusing on T cells in Graves' hyperthyroidism and ophthalmopathy.

The sequences come from peripheral blood mononuclear cells (PBMCs), collected at new diagnosis, from a patient treated with antithyroid drugs. The receptor comes from a woman in her twenties or thirties with Graves disease. The chain combines TRBV24-1 with TRBJ2-5; TRBD2 is a possible D gene (6 bases). The DNA end is a closer match to TRBJ2-1, so the J assignment may be wrong. CDR3 DNA: TGTGCCACCAGTGATAGCGGAGGGAGAAACAATGAGCAGTTCTTC. It encodes CATSDSGGRNNEQFF.